The rows below give T cell receptor beta chains drawn from one sample of a study of T cell responses to AZD1222 COVID-19 vaccine. Profiling relied on immunoSEQ multiplex PCR, and the TCRdb table lists in-frame clones only, not all of them. In the table there are over 150,000 clones, 80% to 95% of which are singletons. The source material was peripheral blood, sampled on day 0 of AZD1222 vaccination. The receptors here all came from an adult in good health. The CDR3 runs from the conserved cysteine through the conserved F or W. Clone size, where shown, is once, few, many, or a class for clones that have expanded.

cdr3_length,clone_size,v_call,cdr3_aa
14,.,TRBV30,CAWSVNRLNTEAFF
15,.,TRBV7-9,CASSSGWTEGNTIYF
17,.,TRBV10-3,CAISESAERSSYYEQYF
12,.,TRBV2,CASRGGTGEQFF
15,.,TRBV11-2,CASSPGTGPYNEQFF
14,.,TRBV6-1,CASRTGTRPSEQYF
14,.,TRBV5-4,CASSQDATNEKLFF
14,.,TRBV29-1,CSAIGPTGYNEQFF
15,.,TRBV5-1,CASSPGTTYWDEQFF
15,.,TRBV27,CASSLTGQVNTEAFF
14,.,TRBV6-1,CASSEVPGSYGYTF
14,.,TRBV5-4,CASSLGGTFYGYTF
15,.,TRBV6-5,CASSPYGQLNTEAFF
13,.,TRBV24-1,CATSDPPGDTQYF
15,.,TRBV6-1,CASSEEDLFNQPQHF
14,.,TRBV18,CASSIEWGINEQYF
16,.,TRBV6-6,CASSYSISQMNTEAFF
14,.,TRBV7-2,CASSPTGGETEAFF
15,.,TRBV5-1,CASSLVAQASEKLFF
10,.,TRBV20-1,CSMGGTREFF
12,.,TRBV28,CASSYYSYEQYF
18,.,TRBV11-2,CASSLDAVGHRFNYEQYF
15,few,TRBV4-3,CASSRGGQGATEAFF
13,once,TRBV18,CASSPVREGEQYF
16,.,TRBV2,CASILYGQGGFYEQYF
16,.,TRBV19,CASSAPRSESGNTIYF
14,few,TRBV10-3,CAIRPYDLSQPQHF
15,.,TRBV27,CASSAPGQGAYEQYF
13,.,TRBV27,CASRRDRGVVAFF
13,.,TRBV24-1,CATSDFEGDGYTF
15,.,TRBV28,CASSPGGGSSDTQYF
14,.,TRBV18,CASSPDHSGNTIYF
15,.,TRBV2,CASSETSLNTGELFF
14,.,TRBV6-5,CASSYAGVTGPQHF
16,few,TRBV6-5,CASSYDMWSAKNIQYF
14,.,TRBV19,CASTGSGEAYEQYF
13,.,TRBV28,CASRQGARSPLHF
13,.,TRBV5-8,CASSKQGFYGYTF
15,.,TRBV7-2,CASSLASGIQETQYF
14,.,TRBV5-1,CASSLGQASYEQYF
14,.,TRBV9,CASSPSGGNQPQHF
13,.,TRBV19,CASSNRVGTEAFF
13,.,TRBV2,CASSGLAAYEQYF
18,.,TRBV7-9,CASSLWGVRTGTINTIYF
15,.,TRBV5-6,CASSLEQRLADEQFF
14,.,TRBV7-9,CASTSVDLDTEAFF
13,.,TRBV18,CASSRGQVAEAFF
14,.,TRBV7-2,CASSQTTSVKTQYF
12,.,TRBV7-9,CASSGGANVLTF
14,.,TRBV6-5,CASILRVMNTEAFF
14,.,TRBV10-3,CAISESAGTMSQYF
17,.,TRBV4-1,CASSQDAGGSIYNEQFF
14,.,TRBV2,CASGADRGVTEAFF
15,.,TRBV15,CATSVTGESNQPQHF
15,.,TRBV5-1,CASSSIRGFTGELFF
15,.,TRBV25-1,CASSEFGRHTGELFF
13,.,TRBV11-2,CASSLVLASWGFF
16,.,TRBV3-1/TRBV3-2,CASSQGPQNANTEAFF
17,.,TRBV12-5,CASGLAPLLTGVYGYTF
13,.,TRBV7-9,CASSLQVFGEAFF